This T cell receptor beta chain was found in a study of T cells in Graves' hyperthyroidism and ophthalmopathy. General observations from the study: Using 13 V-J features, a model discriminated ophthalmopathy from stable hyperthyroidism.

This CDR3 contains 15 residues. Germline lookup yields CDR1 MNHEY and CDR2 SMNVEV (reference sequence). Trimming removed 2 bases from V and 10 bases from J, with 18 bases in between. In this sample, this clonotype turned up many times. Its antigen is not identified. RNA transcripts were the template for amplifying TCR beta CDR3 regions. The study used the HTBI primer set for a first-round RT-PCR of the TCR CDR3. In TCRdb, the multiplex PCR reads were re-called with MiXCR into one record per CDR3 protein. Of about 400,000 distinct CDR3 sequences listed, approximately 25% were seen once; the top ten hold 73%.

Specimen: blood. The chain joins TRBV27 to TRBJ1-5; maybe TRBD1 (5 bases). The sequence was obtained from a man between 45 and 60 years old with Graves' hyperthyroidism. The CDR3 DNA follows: TGTGCCAGCAGTTTAGAGTCAGGGTCAATCAGCCCCCAGCATTTT. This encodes CASSLESGSISPQHF.